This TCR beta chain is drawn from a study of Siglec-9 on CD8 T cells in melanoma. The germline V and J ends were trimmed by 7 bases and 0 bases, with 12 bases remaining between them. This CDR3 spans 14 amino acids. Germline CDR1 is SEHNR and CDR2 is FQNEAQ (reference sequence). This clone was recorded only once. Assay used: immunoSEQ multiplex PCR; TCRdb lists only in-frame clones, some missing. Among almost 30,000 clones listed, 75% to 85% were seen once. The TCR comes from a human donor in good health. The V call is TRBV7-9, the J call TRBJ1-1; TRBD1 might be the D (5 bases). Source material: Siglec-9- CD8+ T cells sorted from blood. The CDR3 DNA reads TGTGCCAGCACCTGGGGGGGATTGAACACTGAAGCTTTCTTT. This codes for CASTWGGLNTEAFF.